These T cell receptor beta chains were read from a single sample in a study of shared clonotypes between healthy human individuals. Clones were sequenced by immunoSEQ multiplex PCR, and TCRdb holds only the in-frame ones, with some missing. The sample shows approximately 2.3 million clones, 85% to 95% of them seen only once. The sequenced sample consisted of naive CD4+ T cells from PBMCs. The receptors originated from a man aged 18 to 29 in good health. Some clones in this sample may be carry-over from other donors' samples. CDR3s include the opening cysteine and the closing phenylalanine or tryptophan. Each record gives: V gene, D gene, CDR3 length, clone size, J gene, CDR3 protein, CDR3 DNA. A D gene is named only where the DNA matches it firmly. A clone size is listed for some rows: how often the clone was seen (once, few, many), or a class if it is expanded.

TRBV6-6	TRBD1	14	NA	TRBJ2-7	CASSNGQGQYEQYF	TGTGCCAGCAGTAACGGACAGGGCCAATACGAGCAGTACTTC
TRBV30	NA	13	NA	TRBJ2-7	CAWGRGSDYEQYF	TGTGCCTGGGGTAGGGGTTCGGACTACGAGCAGTACTTC
TRBV5-1	NA	14	NA	TRBJ1-1	CASSLPDWHTEAFF	TGCGCCAGCAGCCTACCGGACTGGCACACTGAAGCTTTCTTT
TRBV9	TRBD1	17	NA	TRBJ2-5	CASSVGGQGWGQETQYF	TGTGCCAGCAGCGTAGGGGGACAGGGTTGGGGTCAAGAGACCCAGTACTTC
TRBV18	NA	15	NA	TRBJ2-3	CASSRSHESTDTQYF	TGTGCCAGCTCTCGATCACACGAGAGCACAGATACGCAGTATTTT
TRBV7-2	NA	11	NA	TRBJ1-3	CASSRQAAIYF	TGTGCCAGCAGCCGACAGGCTGCCATATATTTT
TRBV5-1	NA	15	NA	TRBJ2-3	CASSLEAAGPQRQYF	TGCGCCAGCAGCTTGGAAGCAGCGGGCCCACAGAGGCAGTATTTT
TRBV4-2	NA	14	NA	TRBJ2-7	CASSQEDRGYEQYF	TGTGCCAGCAGCCAAGAAGACAGAGGCTACGAGCAGTACTTC
TRBV7-3	NA	13	few	TRBJ1-1	CASSFKGGTEAFF	TGTGCCAGCAGCTTTAAGGGAGGAACTGAAGCTTTCTTT
TRBV5-6	TRBD1	14	NA	TRBJ2-7	CASSGWGQPYEQYF	TGTGCCAGCAGCGGGTGGGGACAGCCCTACGAGCAGTACTTC
TRBV2	NA	16	NA	TRBJ1-4	CASSGRVGTTNEKLFF	TGTGCCAGCAGTGGCCGGGTGGGGACAACTAATGAAAAACTGTTTTTT
TRBV27	NA	17	NA	TRBJ1-1	CASSPGRGKGANTEAFF	TGTGCCAGCAGTCCCGGTAGGGGGAAAGGCGCGAACACTGAAGCTTTCTTT
TRBV4-3	TRBD2	19	NA	TRBJ2-1	CASSQEPPQTSGRRAEQFF	TGCGCCAGCAGCCAAGAACCGCCCCAGACTAGCGGGAGGCGGGCTGAGCAGTTCTTC
TRBV7-2	NA	12	NA	TRBJ1-1	CASSFVNTEAFF	TGTGCCAGCAGCTTTGTTAACACTGAAGCTTTCTTT
TRBV5-1	TRBD1	15	NA	TRBJ2-6	CASSQGAPGANVLTF	TGCGCCAGCAGCCAGGGGGCGCCTGGGGCCAACGTCCTGACTTTC
TRBV28	NA	11	NA	TRBJ2-7	CASSQFYEQYF	TGTGCCAGCAGCCAATTTTACGAGCAGTACTTC
TRBV21-1	NA	11	NA	TRBJ2-7	CASQGGYEQYF	TGTGCCAGCCAAGGGGGTTACGAGCAGTACTTC
TRBV5-1	NA	12	NA	TRBJ2-7	CASSFGPGEQYF	TGCGCCAGCAGCTTCGGGCCTGGCGAGCAGTACTTC
TRBV28	NA	12	NA	TRBJ2-5	CANHRVQETQYF	TGTGCCAACCACAGGGTGCAAGAGACCCAGTACTTC
TRBV19	TRBD2	14	NA	TRBJ2-7	CASSRTSGSGEQYF	TGTGCCAGTAGTAGGACTAGCGGGAGTGGCGAGCAGTACTTC
TRBV27	NA	13	NA	TRBJ2-1	CASSLNLYNEQFF	TGTGCCAGCAGCCTAAACCTTTACAATGAGCAGTTCTTC
TRBV29-1	NA	13	NA	TRBJ2-1	CSARGLVYNEQFF	TGCAGCGCACGAGGGCTAGTCTACAATGAGCAGTTCTTC
TRBV6-1	TRBD1	14	NA	TRBJ2-7	CASSTQGASYEQYF	TGTGCCAGCAGTACACAGGGGGCCAGCTACGAGCAGTACTTC
TRBV4-2	NA	18	NA	TRBJ1-3	CASSQDPPIRSSGNTIYF	TGTGCCAGCAGCCAAGATCCCCCCATACGAAGCTCTGGAAACACCATATATTTT
TRBV4-1	TRBD2	18	NA	TRBJ2-3	CASSQDPPLAVSTDTQYF	TGCGCCAGCAGCCAAGATCCCCCGCTAGCGGTTAGCACAGATACGCAGTATTTT
TRBV7-2	NA	16	NA	TRBJ2-1	CASSLAGSGFYNEQFF	TGTGCCAGCAGCTTAGCTGGTAGCGGCTTCTACAATGAGCAGTTCTTC
TRBV25-1	NA	15	NA	TRBJ1-3	CASSDPRGAGNTIYF	TGTGCCAGCAGTGACCCCCGGGGTGCTGGAAACACCATATATTTT
TRBV5-1	TRBD1	15	NA	TRBJ2-2	CASSSRDRGTGELFF	TGCGCCAGCAGCAGTAGGGACAGGGGAACCGGGGAGCTGTTTTTT
TRBV9	NA	16	once	TRBJ2-6	CASSVGQSTGANVLTF	TGTGCCAGCAGCGTAGGCCAGTCAACTGGGGCCAACGTCCTGACTTTC
TRBV11-2	NA	14	once	TRBJ2-6	CASSRPGWANVLTF	TGTGCCAGCAGCCGGCCCGGGTGGGCCAACGTCCTGACTTTC
TRBV28	NA	15	NA	TRBJ2-2	CASRLGLQNTGELFF	TGTGCCAGCAGATTGGGGCTACAAAACACCGGGGAGCTGTTTTTT
TRBV27	TRBD2	14	NA	TRBJ2-7	CASRRAGGPYEQYF	TGTGCCAGCAGAAGAGCGGGAGGGCCCTACGAGCAGTACTTC
TRBV4-1	NA	13	NA	TRBJ1-2	CASSPPGALGYTF	TGCGCCAGCAGCCCACCAGGGGCTCTTGGCTACACCTTC
TRBV28	NA	14	NA	TRBJ2-1	CASSLGSSYNEQFF	TGTGCCAGCAGTTTGGGAAGCTCCTACAATGAGCAGTTCTTC
TRBV5-1	TRBD1	14	NA	TRBJ2-3	CASSPPGGADTQYF	TGCGCCAGCAGCCCTCCAGGGGGCGCAGATACGCAGTATTTT